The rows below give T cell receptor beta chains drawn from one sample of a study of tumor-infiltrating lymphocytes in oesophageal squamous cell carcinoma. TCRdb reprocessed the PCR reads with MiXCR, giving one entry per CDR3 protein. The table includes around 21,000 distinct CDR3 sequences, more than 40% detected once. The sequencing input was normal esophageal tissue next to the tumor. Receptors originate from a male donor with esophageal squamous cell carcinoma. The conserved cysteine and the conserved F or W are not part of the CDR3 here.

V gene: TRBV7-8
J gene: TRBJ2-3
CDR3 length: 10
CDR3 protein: ASSLQQDTQY

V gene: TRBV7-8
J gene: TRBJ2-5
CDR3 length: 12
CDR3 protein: ASSLVLVQGTQY

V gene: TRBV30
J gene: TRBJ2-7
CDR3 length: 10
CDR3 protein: AWGWTDYEQY

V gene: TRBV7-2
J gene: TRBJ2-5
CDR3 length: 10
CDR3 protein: ASSDWGGEQY

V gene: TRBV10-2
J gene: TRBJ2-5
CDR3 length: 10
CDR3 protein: ASSGGRETQY

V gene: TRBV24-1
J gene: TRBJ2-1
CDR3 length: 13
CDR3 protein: ATSGAPLYNNEQF

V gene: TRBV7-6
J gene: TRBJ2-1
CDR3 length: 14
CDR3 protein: ASSLGSAYSYNEQF

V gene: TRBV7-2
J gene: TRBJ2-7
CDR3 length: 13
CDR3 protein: ASSLLLVFRNEQY

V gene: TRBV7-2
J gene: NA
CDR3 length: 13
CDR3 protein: ASSRYGRSYNEQF

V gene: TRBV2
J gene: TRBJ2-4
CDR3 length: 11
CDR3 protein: ASRGLGVGIQY

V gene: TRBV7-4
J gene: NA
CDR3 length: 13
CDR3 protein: ASILKGGSYNEQF

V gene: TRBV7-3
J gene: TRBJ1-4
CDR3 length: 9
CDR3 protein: ASSFSEKLF